A selection of T cell receptor beta chains follows, all from one sample in a study of shared clonotypes between healthy human individuals. Sequencing was performed with immunoSEQ multiplex PCR; in TCRdb, only in-frame clones are kept and a portion is missing. The repertoire holds approximately 500,000 clones, with approximately 79% as singletons. Sequenced sample: PBMCs. Receptor source: a middle-aged woman in good health. Some clones in this sample may be carry-over from other donors' samples. The CDR3 runs from the conserved cysteine through the conserved F or W. D genes are given only for firm matches. Clone size is stated in some rows and not others, as once, few, many or a class when expanded.

D gene: -
clone size: -
J gene: TRBJ1-5
V gene: TRBV28
CDR3 DNA: TGTGCCAGCACCCAGGAGAGCCAGCCCCAGCATTTT
CDR3 protein: CASTQESQPQHF

D gene: TRBD1
clone size: -
J gene: TRBJ1-3
V gene: TRBV28
CDR3 DNA: TGTGCCAGCAGCCGGACAGGCCACTCTGGAAACACCATATATTTT
CDR3 protein: CASSRTGHSGNTIYF

D gene: -
clone size: -
J gene: TRBJ1-1
V gene: TRBV16
CDR3 DNA: TGTGCCAGCAGCCAATCTGGGAACACTGAAGCTTTCTTT
CDR3 protein: CASSQSGNTEAFF

D gene: -
clone size: -
J gene: TRBJ2-7
V gene: TRBV21-1
CDR3 DNA: TGTGCCAGCAGCAGCGGGGACTCAACACAACCTAAACACGGGGGACAGTACTTC
CDR3 protein: CASSSGDSTQPKHGGQYF

D gene: -
clone size: few
J gene: TRBJ2-1
V gene: TRBV7-3
CDR3 DNA: TGTGCCAGCAGCTTGGTTAAGCCGTATACCTACAATGAGCAGTTCTTC
CDR3 protein: CASSLVKPYTYNEQFF

D gene: -
clone size: -
J gene: TRBJ2-7
V gene: TRBV29-1
CDR3 DNA: TGCAGCGCTGTTACAGGGAACGAGCAGTACTTC
CDR3 protein: CSAVTGNEQYF

D gene: TRBD1
clone size: -
J gene: TRBJ2-1
V gene: TRBV11-1
CDR3 DNA: TGTGCCAGCAGCAGGGACAGGGGCACCTACAATGAGCAGTTCTTC
CDR3 protein: CASSRDRGTYNEQFF

D gene: TRBD1
clone size: -
J gene: TRBJ1-2
V gene: TRBV7-2
CDR3 DNA: TGTGCCAGCAGCTTAGGGGGACAGGACCGCTATGGCTACACCTTC
CDR3 protein: CASSLGGQDRYGYTF

D gene: -
clone size: -
J gene: TRBJ2-1
V gene: TRBV4-2
CDR3 DNA: TGTGCCAGCAGCCAAGTCTACGGGGCCAGCTCCTACAATGAGCAGTTCTTC
CDR3 protein: CASSQVYGASSYNEQFF

D gene: TRBD1
clone size: -
J gene: TRBJ2-1
V gene: TRBV19
CDR3 DNA: TGTGCCAGTACCCCGGGACAGGTAAAAAATGAGCAGTTCTTC
CDR3 protein: CASTPGQVKNEQFF

D gene: TRBD2
clone size: -
J gene: TRBJ2-7
V gene: TRBV4-2
CDR3 DNA: TGTGCCAGCAGCCAAGAAGTTAGCGGGATATACGAGCAGTACTTC
CDR3 protein: CASSQEVSGIYEQYF

D gene: TRBD1
clone size: once
J gene: TRBJ1-2
V gene: TRBV9
CDR3 DNA: TGTGCCAGCAGCGTTACAGGGGACTGGGATGGCTACACCTTC
CDR3 protein: CASSVTGDWDGYTF

D gene: -
clone size: -
J gene: TRBJ1-1
V gene: TRBV6-4
CDR3 DNA: TGTGCCAGCAAGAGGGAGGCAGGAATGAACACTGAAGCTTTCTTT
CDR3 protein: CASKREAGMNTEAFF

D gene: TRBD2
clone size: -
J gene: TRBJ2-1
V gene: TRBV11-2
CDR3 DNA: TGTGCCAGCAGCTTGCTCCGCGGGAGGACTACTCCTAAGCAGTTCTTC
CDR3 protein: CASSLLRGRTTPKQFF

D gene: -
clone size: -
J gene: TRBJ2-7
V gene: TRBV5-5
CDR3 DNA: TGTGCCAGCAGCTTGATGCAGGGAGGCGAGCAGTACTTC
CDR3 protein: CASSLMQGGEQYF

D gene: TRBD1
clone size: -
J gene: TRBJ1-4
V gene: TRBV6-1
CDR3 DNA: TGTGCCAGCAGTGAGGCCGCAGGGGGTGGTGAAAAACTGTTTTTT
CDR3 protein: CASSEAAGGGEKLFF

D gene: TRBD2
clone size: -
J gene: TRBJ2-5
V gene: TRBV19
CDR3 DNA: TGTGCCAGTAGTCCTGAATTGGGGAGGGGAGAGACCCAGTACTTC
CDR3 protein: CASSPELGRGETQYF

D gene: TRBD1
clone size: many
J gene: TRBJ2-5
V gene: TRBV11-2
CDR3 DNA: TGTGCCAGCAGCCTAGCCGGGACAGCCCAAGAGACCCAGTACTTC
CDR3 protein: CASSLAGTAQETQYF

D gene: -
clone size: -
J gene: TRBJ1-3
V gene: TRBV18
CDR3 DNA: TGTGCCAGCTCACCAAGACAGGACTCTGGAAACACCATATATTTT
CDR3 protein: CASSPRQDSGNTIYF

D gene: -
clone size: -
J gene: TRBJ1-2
V gene: TRBV29-1
CDR3 DNA: TGCAGCGTTGCGGTGAACTATGGCTACACCTTC
CDR3 protein: CSVAVNYGYTF

D gene: -
clone size: -
J gene: TRBJ1-2
V gene: TRBV7-9
CDR3 DNA: TGTGCCAGCAGCGCAACTCCACCGGTAGATGGTTACACCTTC
CDR3 protein: CASSATPPVDGYTF

D gene: TRBD1
clone size: -
J gene: TRBJ2-7
V gene: TRBV5-4
CDR3 DNA: TGTGCCAGCAGCTCCGACAGGGCTGTGAACGAGCAGTACTTC
CDR3 protein: CASSSDRAVNEQYF

D gene: TRBD2
clone size: -
J gene: TRBJ2-7
V gene: TRBV7-8
CDR3 DNA: TGTGCCAGCAGCCCCCAGAGCGGGATAGGCTACGAGCAGTACTTC
CDR3 protein: CASSPQSGIGYEQYF

D gene: -
clone size: -
J gene: TRBJ1-2
V gene: TRBV6-6
CDR3 DNA: TGTGCCAGCAGCGGAGGGGTTAATGATGGCTACACCTTC
CDR3 protein: CASSGGVNDGYTF